This TCR beta chain appears in the sequencing data of a study of blood T cell repertoires in COVID-19. This CDR3 is built from 16 residues. With 1 base clipped from V and 7 bases from J, the junction kept 7 bases outside the gene matches. Germline V gene sequence: CDR1 MNHNY, CDR2 SVGAGI (reference sequence). The data were produced by immunoSEQ multiplex PCR, yet TCRdb's version contains in-frame clones alone and is incomplete. Counted here are over 200,000 clones, 80% to 90% occurring once; the ten biggest clones make up less than 3.5%. The specimen was peripheral blood. The chain joins TRBV6-6 to TRBJ2-1; 10 bases fit TRBD2. The clonotype comes from a man aged 25 to 40 with COVID-19, enrolled during active disease. This CDR3 is CASSYLSSGGRNEQFF. The CDR3 DNA reads as TGTGCCAGCAGTTACTTATCTAGCGGGGGAAGAAATGAGCAGTTCTTC.